This entry describes one T cell receptor (beta chain). This CDR3 has 15 residues. Germline CDR1 reads MNHEY; CDR2 reads SVGAGI. The ends were cut back, 2 bases at V and 7 bases at J, with 15 bases in the middle. This specimen comes from a study of shared clonotypes between healthy human individuals. In the study overall: Donor ages ranged 18 to 49 years: a couple of women, a few men. Donors had three CD4 naive, three CD4 memory, two CD8 naive and one CD8 memory plate apiece.

Clones were sequenced by immunoSEQ multiplex PCR, and TCRdb holds only the in-frame ones, with some missing. The sample has 1.4 million or so clones, 98% to 99% seen once; the top ten hold 0.36%. Donors were Caucasian adults residing in Nashville, Tennessee, USA. The TCR was taken from a young man in good health. The genes are TRBV6-5 and TRBJ2-1; D is perhaps TRBD2 (5 bases). The source material was naive CD4+ T cells sorted from blood. This sample's subset: CD45RA+ positively selected. The CDR3 DNA is TGTGCCAGCAGTTACGCCCCGGGAAGCCTGAATGAGCAGTTCTTC. Protein product: CASSYAPGSLNEQFF.